The source of this TCR beta chain is a study of CD8+ T cells in alopecia areata. It was cDNA, reverse transcribed from extracted RNA, that served as the sequencing template. The table came from immunoSEQ multiplex PCR; TCRdb's copy has only in-frame clones and leaves some out. This sample has some 120,000 clones, with around 50% found just once. The CDR3 is 15 amino acids. Trimming took off 1 base at V and 2 bases at J, with 11 bases between the two ends. CDR1 is SQVTM and CDR2 is ANQGSEA in the germline V gene. This clone was seen a handful of times. This TCR was recovered from a human donor with alopecia areata. The sequenced material came from NKG2D-low CD8+ T cells sorted from blood. The V gene is TRBV29-1, the J gene TRBJ2-2; D remains ambiguous. Here the CDR3 reads CSVEGTADNTGELFF. CDR3 bases: TGCAGCGTTGAAGGGACGGCAGATAACACCGGGGAGCTGTTTTTT.